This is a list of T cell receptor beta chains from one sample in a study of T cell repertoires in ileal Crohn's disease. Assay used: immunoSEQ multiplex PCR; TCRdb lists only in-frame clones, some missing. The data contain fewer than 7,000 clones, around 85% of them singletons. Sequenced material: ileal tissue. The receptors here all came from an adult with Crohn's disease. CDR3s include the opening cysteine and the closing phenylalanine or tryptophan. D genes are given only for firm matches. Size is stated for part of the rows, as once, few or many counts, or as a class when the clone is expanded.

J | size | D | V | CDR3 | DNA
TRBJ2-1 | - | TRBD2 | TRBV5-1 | CASSGYGEGSYNEQFF | TGCGCCAGCAGCGGCTACGGGGAGGGCTCCTACAATGAGCAGTTCTTC
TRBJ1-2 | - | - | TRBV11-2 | CASSHTEYGYTF | TGTGCCAGCAGCCATACAGAATATGGCTACACCTTC
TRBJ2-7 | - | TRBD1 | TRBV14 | CASSRDRGGFYEQYF | TGTGCCAGCAGCCGGGACAGGGGCGGGTTCTACGAGCAGTACTTC
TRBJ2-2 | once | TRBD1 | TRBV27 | CASSSSLTGVGTGELFF | TGTGCCAGCAGTTCCTCTCTGACAGGGGTTGGCACCGGGGAGCTGTTTTTT
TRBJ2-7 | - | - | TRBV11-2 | CASSLAGRAYEQYF | TGTGCCAGCAGCTTAGCAGGGCGAGCCTACGAGCAGTACTTC
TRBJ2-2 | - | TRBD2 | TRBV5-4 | CASSLEASGVTGELFF | TGTGCCAGCAGCTTGGAGGCTAGCGGGGTTACCGGGGAGCTGTTTTTT
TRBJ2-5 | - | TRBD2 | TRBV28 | CASSFSGGAVETQYF | TGTGCCAGCAGTTTTAGCGGGGGGGCCGTAGAGACCCAGTACTTC
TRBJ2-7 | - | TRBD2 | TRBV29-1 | CSVEGLAGGTAYEQYF | TGCAGCGTTGAAGGGCTAGCGGGGGGCACAGCCTACGAGCAGTACTTC
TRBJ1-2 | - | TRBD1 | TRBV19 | CATQGQLNYGYTF | TGTGCCACCCAGGGACAGCTTAACTATGGCTACACCTTC
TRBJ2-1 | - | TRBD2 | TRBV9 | CASTKDGGSSYNEQFF | TGTGCCAGCACCAAGGATGGCGGGAGCTCCTACAATGAGCAGTTCTTC
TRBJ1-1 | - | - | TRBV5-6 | CASSQRTVVGLAFF | TGTGCCAGCAGCCAGCGGACAGTCGTCGGGTTAGCTTTCTTT
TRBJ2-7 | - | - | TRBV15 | CATSTGGSSYEQYF | TGTGCCACCAGCACCGGGGGAAGCTCCTACGAGCAGTACTTC
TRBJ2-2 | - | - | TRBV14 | CASSRTANTGELFF | TGTGCCAGCAGCCGGACAGCAAACACCGGGGAGCTGTTTTTT
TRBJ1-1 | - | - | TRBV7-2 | CASSFSRGGTEAFF | TGTGCCAGCAGCTTCTCCCGCGGGGGCACTGAAGCTTTCTTT
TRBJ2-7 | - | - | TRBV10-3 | CAITRGTESSYEQYF | TGTGCCATCACACGGGGAACAGAGAGCTCCTACGAGCAGTACTTC
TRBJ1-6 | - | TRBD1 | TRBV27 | CASSPRGTGGADSPLHF | TGTGCCAGCAGCCCCAGGGGGACAGGGGGCGCGGATTCACCCCTCCACTTT
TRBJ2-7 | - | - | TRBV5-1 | CASSRGQGRAEQYF | TGCGCCAGCAGCCGCGGCCAGGGTAGGGCCGAGCAGTACTTC
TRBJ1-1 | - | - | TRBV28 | CASSLKWLNTEAFF | TGTGCCAGCAGTTTAAAGTGGCTTAACACTGAAGCTTTCTTT
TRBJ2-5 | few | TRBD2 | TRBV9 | CASSPRTSGGAEETQYF | TGTGCCAGCAGCCCCCGGACTAGCGGGGGGGCCGAAGAGACCCAGTACTTC
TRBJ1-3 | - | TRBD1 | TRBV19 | CATLDRISGNTIYF | TGTGCCACCCTGGACAGGATCTCTGGAAACACCATATATTTT
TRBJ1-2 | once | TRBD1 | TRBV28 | CASRRGQGYGYTF | TGTGCCAGCAGGCGTGGACAGGGCTATGGCTACACCTTC
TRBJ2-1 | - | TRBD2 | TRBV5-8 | CASSLTGLAGGPTYNEQFF | TGTGCCAGCAGCTTGACCGGACTAGCGGGAGGGCCAACCTACAATGAGCAGTTCTTC
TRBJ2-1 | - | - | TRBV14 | CASRSVQVKAYNEQFF | TGTGCCAGCAGGTCTGTTCAGGTTAAGGCCTACAATGAGCAGTTCTTC
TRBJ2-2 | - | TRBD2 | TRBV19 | CASSIALLSGRIGGELFF | TGTGCCAGTAGTATAGCCCTCCTTAGCGGGAGAATCGGCGGGGAGCTGTTTTTT
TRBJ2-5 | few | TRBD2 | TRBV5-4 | CASSPGTSSQETQYF | TGTGCCAGCAGCCCCGGGACTAGCAGCCAAGAGACCCAGTACTTC
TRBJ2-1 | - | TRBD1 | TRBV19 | CASRTGYEQFF | TGTGCCAGTAGGACAGGGTATGAGCAGTTCTTC
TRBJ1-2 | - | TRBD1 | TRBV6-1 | CASRYRGDYGYTF | TGTGCCAGCAGGTACAGGGGAGACTATGGCTACACCTTC
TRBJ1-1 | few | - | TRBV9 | CASSTQENTEAFF | TGTGCCAGCAGCACTCAGGAGAACACTGAAGCTTTCTTT
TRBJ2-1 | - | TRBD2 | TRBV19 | CASSIVPLAGGSSYNEQFF | TGTGCCAGTAGTATAGTGCCACTAGCGGGGGGTAGCTCCTACAATGAGCAGTTCTTC
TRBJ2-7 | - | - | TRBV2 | CASSAMAVLSYEQYF | TGTGCCAGCAGTGCCATGGCAGTCCTCTCCTACGAGCAGTACTTC
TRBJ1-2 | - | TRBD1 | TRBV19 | CASSSQDRAIYGYTF | TGTGCCAGTAGTTCGCAGGACAGGGCGATCTATGGCTACACCTTC
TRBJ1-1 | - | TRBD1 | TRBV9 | CASSVQGELAEAFF | TGTGCCAGCAGCGTCCAGGGGGAATTGGCTGAAGCTTTCTTT
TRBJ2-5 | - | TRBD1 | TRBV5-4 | CASGLVGQGGETQYF | TGTGCCAGCGGCTTGGTAGGACAGGGTGGGGAGACCCAGTACTTC
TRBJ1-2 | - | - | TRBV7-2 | CASSLGSDRNYGYTF | TGTGCCAGCAGCTTAGGATCTGACAGGAACTATGGCTACACCTTC
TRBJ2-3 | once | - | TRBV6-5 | CASSFAGTSTDTQYF | TGTGCCAGCAGTTTTGCGGGGACTAGCACAGATACGCAGTATTTT
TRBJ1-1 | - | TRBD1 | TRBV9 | CASTGQGELDTEAFF | TGTGCCAGCACAGGGCAGGGGGAATTGGACACTGAAGCTTTCTTT
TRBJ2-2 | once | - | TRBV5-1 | CASSLGWPGELFF | TGCGCCAGCAGCTTGGGGTGGCCCGGGGAGCTGTTTTTT
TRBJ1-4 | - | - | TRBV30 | CAWSGQPNEKLFF | TGTGCCTGGTCGGGACAACCCAATGAAAAACTGTTTTTT
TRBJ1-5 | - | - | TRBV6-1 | CAGGRTASNQPQHF | TGTGCCGGGGGCAGGACAGCCAGCAATCAGCCCCAGCATTTT
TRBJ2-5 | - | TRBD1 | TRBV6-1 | CASRDTGGRETQYF | TGTGCCAGCAGGGATACAGGGGGCAGGGAGACCCAGTACTTC
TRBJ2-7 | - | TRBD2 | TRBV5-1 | CASSSGLAGGFRYEQYF | TGCGCCAGCAGCTCGGGACTAGCGGGAGGGTTTCGGTACGAGCAGTACTTC
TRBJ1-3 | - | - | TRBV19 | CATLDRVSGNTIYF | TGTGCCACCCTTGACCGGGTCTCTGGAAACACCATATATTTT
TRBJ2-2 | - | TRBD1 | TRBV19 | CASPGQENTGELFF | TGTGCCAGTCCAGGACAGGAGAACACCGGGGAGCTGTTTTTT
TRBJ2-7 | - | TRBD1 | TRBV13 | CASSLNDRGGLEQYF | TGTGCCAGCAGCTTAAACGACAGGGGAGGCCTCGAGCAGTACTTC
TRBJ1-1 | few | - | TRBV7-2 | CASSFGPNTEAFF | TGTGCCAGCAGCTTTGGGCCGAACACTGAAGCTTTCTTT
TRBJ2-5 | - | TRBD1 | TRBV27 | CASSFTGEVWETQYF | TGTGCCAGCAGTTTTACAGGGGAAGTTTGGGAGACCCAGTACTTC
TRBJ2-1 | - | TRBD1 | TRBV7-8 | CASSPDRGYEQFF | TGTGCCAGCAGCCCTGACAGGGGCTATGAGCAGTTCTTC
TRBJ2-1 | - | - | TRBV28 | CASGWTGVLEQFF | TGTGCCAGCGGGTGGACCGGGGTTCTTGAGCAGTTCTTC